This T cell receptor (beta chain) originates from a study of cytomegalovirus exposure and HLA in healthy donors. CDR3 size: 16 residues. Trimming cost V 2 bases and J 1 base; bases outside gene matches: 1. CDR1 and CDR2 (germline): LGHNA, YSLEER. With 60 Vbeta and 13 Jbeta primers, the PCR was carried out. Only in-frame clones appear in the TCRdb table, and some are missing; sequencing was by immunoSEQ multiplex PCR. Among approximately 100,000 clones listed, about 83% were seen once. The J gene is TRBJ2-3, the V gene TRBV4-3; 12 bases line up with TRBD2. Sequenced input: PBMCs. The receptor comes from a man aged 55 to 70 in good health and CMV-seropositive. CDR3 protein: CASSQPSGGGTDTQYF. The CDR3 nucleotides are TGCGCCAGCAGCCAACCTAGCGGGGGGGGCACAGATACGCAGTATTTT.